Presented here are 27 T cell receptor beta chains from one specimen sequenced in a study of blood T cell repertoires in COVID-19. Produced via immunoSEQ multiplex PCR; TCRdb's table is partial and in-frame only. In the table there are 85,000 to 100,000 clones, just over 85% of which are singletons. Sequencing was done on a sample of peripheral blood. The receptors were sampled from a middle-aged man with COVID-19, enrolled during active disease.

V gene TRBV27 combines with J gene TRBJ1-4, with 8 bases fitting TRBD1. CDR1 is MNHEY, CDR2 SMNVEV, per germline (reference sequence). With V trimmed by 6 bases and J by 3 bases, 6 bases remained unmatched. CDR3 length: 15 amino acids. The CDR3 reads CASRRQGNPNEKLFF. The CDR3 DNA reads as TGTGCCAGCAGACGACAGGGGAATCCTAATGAAAAACTGTTTTTT. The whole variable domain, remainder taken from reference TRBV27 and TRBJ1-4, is EAQVTQNPRYLITVTGKKLTVTCSQNMNHEYMSWYRQDPGLGLRQIYYSMNVEVTDKGDVPEGYKVSRKEKRNFPLILESPSPNQTSLYFCASRRQGNPNEKLFFGSGTQLSVL.

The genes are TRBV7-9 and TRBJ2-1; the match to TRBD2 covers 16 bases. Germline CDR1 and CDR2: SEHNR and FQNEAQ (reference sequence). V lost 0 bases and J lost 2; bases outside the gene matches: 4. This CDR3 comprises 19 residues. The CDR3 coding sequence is TGTGCCAGCAGCTTAGCGGGACTAGCGGGGGGGAAGACCTACAATGAGCAGTTCTTC. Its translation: CASSLAGLAGGKTYNEQFF.

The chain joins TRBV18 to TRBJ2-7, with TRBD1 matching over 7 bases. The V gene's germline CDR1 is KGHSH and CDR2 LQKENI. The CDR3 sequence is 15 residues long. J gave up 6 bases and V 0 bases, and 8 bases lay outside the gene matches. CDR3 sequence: CASSPPTTGKFEQYF. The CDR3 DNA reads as TGTGCCAGCTCACCACCGACGACAGGGAAGTTCGAGCAGTACTTC.

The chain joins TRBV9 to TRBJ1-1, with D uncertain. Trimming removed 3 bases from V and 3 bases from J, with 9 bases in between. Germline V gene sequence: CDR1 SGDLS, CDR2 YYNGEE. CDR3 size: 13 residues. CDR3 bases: TGTGCCAGCAGCGAGAGAGATTACACTGAAGCTTTCTTT. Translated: CASSERDYTEAFF.

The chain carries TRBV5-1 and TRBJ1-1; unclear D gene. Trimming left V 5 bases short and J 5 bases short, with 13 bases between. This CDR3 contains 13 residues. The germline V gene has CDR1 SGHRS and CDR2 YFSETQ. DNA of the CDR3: TGCGCCAGCAGATCTTACGAGGGTACTGAAGCTTTCTTT. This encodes CASRSYEGTEAFF.

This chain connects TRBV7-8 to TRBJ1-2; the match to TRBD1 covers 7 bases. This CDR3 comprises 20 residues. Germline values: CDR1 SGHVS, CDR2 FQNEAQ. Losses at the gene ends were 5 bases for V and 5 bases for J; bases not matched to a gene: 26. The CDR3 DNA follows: TGTGCCAGCAGCCTATCCAACGAACCGGGACAGCAGAATACGGGTTATGGCTACACCTTC. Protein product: CASSLSNEPGQQNTGYGYTF. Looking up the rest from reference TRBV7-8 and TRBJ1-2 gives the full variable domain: GAGVSQSPRYKVAKRGQDVALRCDPISGHVSLFWYQQALGQGPEFLTYFQNEAQLDKSGLPSDRFFAERPEGSVSTLKIQRTQQEDSAVYLCASSLSNEPGQQNTGYGYTFGSGTRLTVV.

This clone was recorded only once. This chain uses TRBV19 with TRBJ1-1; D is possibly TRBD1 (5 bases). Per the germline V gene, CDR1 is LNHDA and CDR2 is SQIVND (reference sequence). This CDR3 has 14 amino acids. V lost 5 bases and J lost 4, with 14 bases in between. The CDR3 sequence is CASSPLQESTEAFF. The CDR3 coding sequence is TGTGCCAGTAGTCCCCTACAGGAATCCACTGAAGCTTTCTTT.

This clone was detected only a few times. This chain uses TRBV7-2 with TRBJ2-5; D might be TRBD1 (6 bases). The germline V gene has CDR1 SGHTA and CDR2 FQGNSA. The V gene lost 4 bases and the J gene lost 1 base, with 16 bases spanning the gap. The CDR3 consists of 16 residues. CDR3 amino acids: CASSSLPRTAQETQYF. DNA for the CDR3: TGTGCCAGCAGCTCACTACCACGGACAGCCCAAGAGACCCAGTACTTC.

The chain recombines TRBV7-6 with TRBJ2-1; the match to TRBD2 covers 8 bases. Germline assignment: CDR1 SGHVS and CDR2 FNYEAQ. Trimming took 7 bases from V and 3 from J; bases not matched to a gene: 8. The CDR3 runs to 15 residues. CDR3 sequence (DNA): TGTGCCAGCACCCCGGTCGGGGGGGACTACAATGAGCAGTTCTTC. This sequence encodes CASTPVGGDYNEQFF.

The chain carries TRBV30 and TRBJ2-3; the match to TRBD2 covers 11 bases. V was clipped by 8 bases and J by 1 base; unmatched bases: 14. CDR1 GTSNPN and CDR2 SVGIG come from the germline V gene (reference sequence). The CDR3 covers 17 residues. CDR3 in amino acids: CAGTSGGAGGRTDTQYF. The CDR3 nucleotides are TGTGCCGGGACTAGCGGCGGCGCGGGGGGCCGCACAGATACGCAGTATTTT.

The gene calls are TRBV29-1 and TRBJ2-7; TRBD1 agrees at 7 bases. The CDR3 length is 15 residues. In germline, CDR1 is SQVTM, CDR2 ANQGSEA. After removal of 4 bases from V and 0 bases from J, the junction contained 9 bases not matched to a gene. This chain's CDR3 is CSVAGTVSSSYEQYF. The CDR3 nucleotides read TGCAGCGTTGCCGGGACAGTTTCTAGCTCCTACGAGCAGTACTTC.

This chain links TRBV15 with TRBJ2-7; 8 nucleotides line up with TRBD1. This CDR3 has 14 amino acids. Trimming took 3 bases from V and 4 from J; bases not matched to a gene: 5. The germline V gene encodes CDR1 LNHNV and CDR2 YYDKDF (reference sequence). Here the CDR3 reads CATSSSRGPYEQYF. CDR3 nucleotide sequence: TGTGCCACCAGCAGTTCCAGGGGGCCATACGAGCAGTACTTC.

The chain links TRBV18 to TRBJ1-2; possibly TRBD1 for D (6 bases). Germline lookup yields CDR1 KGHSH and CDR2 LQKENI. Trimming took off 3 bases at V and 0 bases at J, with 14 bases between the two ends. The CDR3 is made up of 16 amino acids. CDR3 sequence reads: CASSPVRTDSNYGYTF. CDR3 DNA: TGTGCCAGCTCACCCGTTCGGACAGACTCTAACTATGGCTACACCTTC. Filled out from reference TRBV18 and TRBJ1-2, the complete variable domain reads NAGVMQNPRHLVRRRGQEARLRCSPMKGHSHVYWYRQLPEEGLKFMVYLQKENIIDESGMPKERFSAEFPKEGPSILRIQQVVRGDSAAYFCASSPVRTDSNYGYTFGSGTRLTVV.

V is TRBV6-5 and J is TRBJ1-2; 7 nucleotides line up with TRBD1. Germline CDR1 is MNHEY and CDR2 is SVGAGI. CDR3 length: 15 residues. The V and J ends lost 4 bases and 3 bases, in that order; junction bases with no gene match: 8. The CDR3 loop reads CASSSYGQDHYGYTF. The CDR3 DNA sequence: TGTGCCAGCAGTTCCTATGGACAGGACCACTATGGCTACACCTTC.

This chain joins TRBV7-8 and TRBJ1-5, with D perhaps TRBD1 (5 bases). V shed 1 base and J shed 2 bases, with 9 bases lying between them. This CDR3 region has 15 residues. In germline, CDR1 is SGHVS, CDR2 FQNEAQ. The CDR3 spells CASSLVGVGNQPQHF. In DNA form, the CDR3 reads TGTGCCAGCAGCTTAGTAGGGGTGGGCAATCAGCCCCAGCATTTT.

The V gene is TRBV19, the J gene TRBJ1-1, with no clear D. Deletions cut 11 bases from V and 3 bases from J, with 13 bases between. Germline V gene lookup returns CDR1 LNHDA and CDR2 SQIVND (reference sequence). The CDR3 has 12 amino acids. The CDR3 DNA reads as TGTGCCGTGCTTGCGGGCCACACTGAAGCTTTCTTT. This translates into CAVLAGHTEAFF.

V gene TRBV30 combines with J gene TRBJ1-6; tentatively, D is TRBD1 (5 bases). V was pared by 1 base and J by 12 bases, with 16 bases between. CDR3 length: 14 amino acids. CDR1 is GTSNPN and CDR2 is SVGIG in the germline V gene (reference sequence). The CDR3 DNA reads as TGTGCCTGGAGTGAAGGGACTGGGCCCCTACCCCTCCACTTT. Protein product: CAWSEGTGPLPLHF.

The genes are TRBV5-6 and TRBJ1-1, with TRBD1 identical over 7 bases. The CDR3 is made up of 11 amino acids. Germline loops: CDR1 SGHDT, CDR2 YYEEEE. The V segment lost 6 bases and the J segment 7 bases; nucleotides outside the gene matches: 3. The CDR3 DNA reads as TGTGCCAGCAACCGGGACAGTGAAGCTTTCTTT. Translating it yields CASNRDSEAFF.

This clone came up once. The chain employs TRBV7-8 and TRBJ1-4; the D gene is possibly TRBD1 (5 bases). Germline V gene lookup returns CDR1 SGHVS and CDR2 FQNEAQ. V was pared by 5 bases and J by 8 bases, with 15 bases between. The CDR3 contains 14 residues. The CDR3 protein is CASSPGGAGEKLFF. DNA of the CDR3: TGTGCCAGCAGCCCTGGCGGGGCCGGCGAAAAACTGTTTTTT.

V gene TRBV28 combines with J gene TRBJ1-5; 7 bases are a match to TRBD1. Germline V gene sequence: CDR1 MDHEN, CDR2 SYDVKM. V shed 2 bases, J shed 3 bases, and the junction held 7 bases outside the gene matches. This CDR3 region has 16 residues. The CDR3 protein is CASSLPGQLSNQPQHF. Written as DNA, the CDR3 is TGTGCCAGCAGTTTACCGGGACAGCTTTCCAATCAGCCCCAGCATTTT.

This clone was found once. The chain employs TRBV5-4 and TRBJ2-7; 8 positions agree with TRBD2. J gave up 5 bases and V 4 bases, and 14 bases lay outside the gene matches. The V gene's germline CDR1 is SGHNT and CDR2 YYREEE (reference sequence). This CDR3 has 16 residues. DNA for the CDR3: TGTGCCAGCAGCCGCGGATCGGGGGGGGCCCTAGACGAGCAGTACTTC. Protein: CASSRGSGGALDEQYF.

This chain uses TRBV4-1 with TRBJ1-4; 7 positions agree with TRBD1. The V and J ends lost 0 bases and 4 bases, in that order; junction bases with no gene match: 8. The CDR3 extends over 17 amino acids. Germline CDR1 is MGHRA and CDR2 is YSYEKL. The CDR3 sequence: CASSQDPSRDSNEKLFF. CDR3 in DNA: TGCGCCAGCAGCCAAGATCCCTCCCGGGACAGTAATGAAAAACTGTTTTTT.

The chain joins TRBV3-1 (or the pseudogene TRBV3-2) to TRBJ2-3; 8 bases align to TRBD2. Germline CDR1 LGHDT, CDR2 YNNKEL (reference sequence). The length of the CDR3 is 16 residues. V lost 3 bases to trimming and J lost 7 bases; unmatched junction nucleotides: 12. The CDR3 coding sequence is TGTGCCAGCAGCCAGGCGACTAGCGTGTTCGGGTATACGCAGTATTTT. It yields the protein CASSQATSVFGYTQYF.

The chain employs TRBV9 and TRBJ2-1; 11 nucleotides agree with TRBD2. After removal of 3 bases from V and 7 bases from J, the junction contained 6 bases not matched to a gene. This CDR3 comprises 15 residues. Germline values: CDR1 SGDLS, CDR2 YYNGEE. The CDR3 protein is CASSAIGLAGNEQFF. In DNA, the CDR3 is TGTGCCAGCAGCGCTATAGGACTAGCGGGTAATGAGCAGTTCTTC. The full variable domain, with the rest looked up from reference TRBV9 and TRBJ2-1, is DSGVTQTPKHLITATGQRVTLRCSPRSGDLSVYWYQQSLDQGLQFLIQYYNGEERAKGNILERFSAQQFPDLHSELNLSSLELGDSALYFCASSAIGLAGNEQFFGPGTRLTVL.

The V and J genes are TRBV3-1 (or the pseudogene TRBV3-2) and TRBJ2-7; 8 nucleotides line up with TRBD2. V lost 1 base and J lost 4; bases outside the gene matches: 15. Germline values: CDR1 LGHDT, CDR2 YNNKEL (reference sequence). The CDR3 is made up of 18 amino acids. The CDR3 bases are TGTGCCAGCAGCCAAGGACGCCGCGTCGGGGGGGAACTTTACGAGCAGTACTTC. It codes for CASSQGRRVGGELYEQYF.

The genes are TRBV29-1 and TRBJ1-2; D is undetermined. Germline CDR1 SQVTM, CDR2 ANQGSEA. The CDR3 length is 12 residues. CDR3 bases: TGCAGTATATCAGATTGGGCCTATGGCTACACCTTC. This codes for CSISDWAYGYTF.

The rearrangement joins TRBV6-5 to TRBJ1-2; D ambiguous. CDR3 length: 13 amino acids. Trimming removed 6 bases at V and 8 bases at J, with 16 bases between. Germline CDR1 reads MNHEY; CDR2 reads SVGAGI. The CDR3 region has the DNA TGTGCCAGCAGAACACCAGGCAGTTTCGGCTACACCTTC. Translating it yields CASRTPGSFGYTF.